This record covers a single TCR beta chain. What it binds is not known. The sample belongs to a study of CD8 T cells in Susac syndrome. Broader study findings: Acknowledgment was made by the study that its TCR sequencing and HLA analysis involved a relatively small number of individuals.

Losses at the gene ends were 1 base for V and 0 bases for J; bases not matched to a gene: 10. Germline V gene lookup returns CDR1 GTSNPN and CDR2 SVGIG (reference sequence). This CDR3 has 17 amino acids. RNA totalling about 0.5 to 1 ug underwent reverse transcription with random hexamers. TCRdb re-called the immunoSEQ multiplex PCR reads through MiXCR, storing one row per CDR3 protein. The table lists roughly 200,000 distinct CDR3 sequences, more than 90% of them singletons, with more than 0.09% in the top ten. Sequencing input: CD4+ T cells from PBMCs. The rearrangement links TRBV30 to TRBJ1-1; 8 positions agree with TRBD1. The sequence derives from a human donor with multiple sclerosis. The CDR3 DNA reads as TGTGCCTGGAGTGGGAGGGGTTGGGACAGGATGAACACTGAAGCTTTCTTT. Its protein is CAWSGRGWDRMNTEAFF.